Here is one TCR beta chain with its context. A read error may produce the germline difference seen at one junction end. Source study methods: Amplified reference gene primers provided the basis for estimating nucleated cell counts. TCRdb's copy holds only in-frame clones and misses some; the assay was immunoSEQ multiplex PCR. V, J and clone size reflect that table, while D and trimming were determined from the DNA. The data hold about 100,000 clones, with approximately 81% observed a single time. The germline CDR1 and CDR2 sequences are SGHNT and YENEEA. This CDR3 comprises 8 residues. The data are from a study of blood T cell repertoires in COVID-19. Across the study: The samples span acute and convalescent COVID-19 from the United States, Italy and Spain. T cells, B-cell-depleted T cells, or PBMCs provided the cDNA or gDNA that served as material.

The source is a human donor in a cohort sampled during active COVID-19. V usage is TRBV11-3 and J usage is TRBJ1-2; D not certain. The sequenced sample was peripheral blood. CDR3 loop: CASSLALF. Written as DNA, the CDR3 is TGTGCCAGCAGCTTAGCCCTCTTC.